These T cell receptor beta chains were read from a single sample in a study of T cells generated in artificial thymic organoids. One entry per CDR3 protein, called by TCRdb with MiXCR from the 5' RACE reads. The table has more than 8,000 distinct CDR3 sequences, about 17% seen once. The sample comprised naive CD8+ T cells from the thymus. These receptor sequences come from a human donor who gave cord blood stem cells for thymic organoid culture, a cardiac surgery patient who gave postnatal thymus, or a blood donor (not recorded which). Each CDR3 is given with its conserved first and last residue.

CDR3 protein: CASSQRDLAGSRETQYF
J gene: TRBJ2-5
V gene: TRBV4-3

CDR3 protein: CASSFTQGVSYNEQFF
J gene: TRBJ2-1
V gene: TRBV7-9

CDR3 protein: CASSRILAPTYEQYF
J gene: TRBJ2-7
V gene: TRBV4-1

CDR3 protein: CASSFLGDNNEQFF
J gene: TRBJ2-1
V gene: TRBV27

CDR3 protein: CASSTGNNQPQHF
J gene: TRBJ1-5
V gene: TRBV27

CDR3 protein: CASSQADGRVYEQYF
J gene: TRBJ2-7
V gene: TRBV4-1

CDR3 protein: CASSPGWTVRTEAFF
J gene: TRBJ1-1
V gene: TRBV18

CDR3 protein: CASSRGTSGAHNEQFF
J gene: TRBJ2-1
V gene: TRBV27

CDR3 protein: CASSQGATNEKLFF
J gene: TRBJ1-4
V gene: TRBV4-1

CDR3 protein: CASRTRQGANQPQHF
J gene: TRBJ1-5
V gene: TRBV6-6

CDR3 protein: CASSRGRDRDALAKNIQYF
J gene: TRBJ2-4
V gene: TRBV5-1